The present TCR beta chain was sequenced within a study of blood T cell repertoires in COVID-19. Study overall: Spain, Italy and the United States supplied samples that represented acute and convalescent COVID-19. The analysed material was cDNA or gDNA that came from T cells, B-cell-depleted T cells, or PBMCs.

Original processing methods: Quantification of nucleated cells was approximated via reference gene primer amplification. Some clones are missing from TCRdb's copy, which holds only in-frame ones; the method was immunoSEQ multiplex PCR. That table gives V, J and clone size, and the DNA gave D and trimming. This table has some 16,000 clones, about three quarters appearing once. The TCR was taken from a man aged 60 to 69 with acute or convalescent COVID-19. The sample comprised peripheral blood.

The CDR3 nucleotides are TGTGCCAGCAAAGAGGGAATCCGTGCTTATGGCTACACCTTC. Encoded protein: CASKEGIRAYGYTF. The V gene is TRBV28, the J gene TRBJ1-2, with D unclear. Trimming cost V 7 bases and J 5 bases, with 17 bases left between them. CDR1 is MDHEN and CDR2 is SYDVKM in the germline V gene. This CDR3 contains 14 residues.